A selection of T cell receptor beta chains follows, all from one sample in a study of blood T cell repertoires in COVID-19. Assay: immunoSEQ multiplex PCR; the TCRdb copy retains only in-frame clones and omits some. This sample has 65,000 or so clones, with approximately 83% found just once. The sample taken for sequencing was peripheral blood. These receptor sequences come from a man aged 25 to 40 with COVID-19, enrolled during active disease. Both conserved end residues are part of each CDR3. A D gene is named only where the DNA matches it firmly. The listing skips clone size in some rows; elsewhere it reads once, few, many or a size class.

-	-	TRBJ2-1	TRBV3-1/TRBV3-2	TGTGCCAGCAGCCAAGTTTCGGGAAGATACAATGAGCAGTTCTTC	CASSQVSGRYNEQFF
TRBD1	once	TRBJ1-2	TRBV20-1	TGCAGTGCTAGACGGGACAGGGTTCTCACCTTC	CSARRDRVLTF
TRBD1	-	TRBJ1-4	TRBV27	TGTGCCAGCAGTTGGACAGGAGGTGAAAAACTGTTTTTT	CASSWTGGEKLFF
-	-	TRBJ1-1	TRBV5-1	TGCGCCAGCAGCTTGGAACGGGGGGCCAACACTGAAGCTTTCTTT	CASSLERGANTEAFF
-	-	TRBJ1-2	TRBV30	TGTGCCTGGAGATTGTCCAGGCCCTATGGCTACACCTTC	CAWRLSRPYGYTF
TRBD2	-	TRBJ2-2	TRBV7-2	TGTGCCAGCAGCTACCGGGGGGGGAAGTCCGGGGAGCTGTTTTTT	CASSYRGGKSGELFF
TRBD2	-	TRBJ2-3	TRBV24-1	TGTGCCACCAGTGATTCTACTAGCGGGATGGATACGCAGTATTTT	CATSDSTSGMDTQYF
-	-	TRBJ2-5	TRBV29-1	TGCAGCGTCGGACGAGACAGCTCGGAGACCCAGTACTTC	CSVGRDSSETQYF
TRBD2	once	TRBJ2-3	TRBV10-3	TGTGCCATCAGTGAGCCTTTAGCGGGAGGGCCAACAGATACGCAGTATTTT	CAISEPLAGGPTDTQYF
-	-	TRBJ2-7	TRBV3-1/TRBV3-2	TGTGCCAGCAGCCAAGAAATCATCGCTAGCCTGTACTTC	CASSQEIIASLYF
TRBD1	-	TRBJ2-7	TRBV5-1	TGCGCCAGCAGTTTGGTCCAACGGGACAGTCTACTCTACGAGCAGTACTTC	CASSLVQRDSLLYEQYF
TRBD2	once	TRBJ2-7	TRBV4-1	TGCGCCAGCAGCCAAGAGCGGGAGGCGCACTACGCGCAGTACTTC	CASSQEREAHYAQYF
TRBD1	-	TRBJ1-1	TRBV18	TGTGCCAGCTCACTAAAGACAGGGACTGAAGGTGAAGCTTTCTTT	CASSLKTGTEGEAFF
-	-	TRBJ1-1	TRBV4-2	TGTGCCAGCAGCCCTGGACACAGGGATGGCGCTGAAGCTTTCTTT	CASSPGHRDGAEAFF
-	-	TRBJ2-7	TRBV12-3/TRBV12-4	TGTGCCAGCAGCCCCGGACTCAACGAGCAGTACTTC	CASSPGLNEQYF
-	once	TRBJ1-1	TRBV29-1	TGCAGCGTTGAAGATCCGGGTCGGAACACTGAAGCTTTCTTT	CSVEDPGRNTEAFF
TRBD1	-	TRBJ1-1	TRBV10-3	TGTGCCATCAATAGGGACAGGAACACTGAAGCTTTCTTT	CAINRDRNTEAFF
-	-	TRBJ2-3	TRBV7-2	TGTGCCAGCAGCTTAAGGAGGGGCGGCACAGATACGCAGTATTTT	CASSLRRGGTDTQYF
-	-	TRBJ2-4	TRBV28	TGTGCCAGCAGTTTATCGGAGGTAGCCAAAAACATTCAGTACTTC	CASSLSEVAKNIQYF
-	-	TRBJ2-7	TRBV7-3	TGTGCCAGCAGCTTAACTAGCGAGTCCTACGAGCAGTACTTC	CASSLTSESYEQYF
-	-	TRBJ2-2	TRBV21-1	TGTGCCAGCAGCAAAACAACCCTAGAGTTCTCCGGGGAGCTGTTTTTT	CASSKTTLEFSGELFF
TRBD1	-	TRBJ1-1	TRBV3-1/TRBV3-2	TGTGCCAGCAGCCCCCGACAGGGGGGTAGTGCTGAAGCTTTCTTT	CASSPRQGGSAEAFF
TRBD1	-	TRBJ1-2	TRBV28	TGTGCCGGCGCCGGGACAGGGGATGGCTACACCTTC	CAGAGTGDGYTF
TRBD1	-	TRBJ1-2	TRBV27	TGTGCCAGCAGCCGAGGGGGCTGGTATGGCTACACCTTC	CASSRGGWYGYTF
-	-	TRBJ1-1	TRBV9	TGTGCCAGCAGCGTAGGAGGAGTAGACGAGACTGAAGCTTTCTTT	CASSVGGVDETEAFF
-	once	TRBJ2-7	TRBV28	TGTGCCAGCAGGCGTTACAAGGAGACCTACGAGCAGTACTTC	CASRRYKETYEQYF